Listed below are T cell receptor beta chains from one sample, sequenced in a study of blood T cells in healthy people across ages. MiXCR was run by TCRdb on the 5' RACE reads, yielding one entry per CDR3 protein. This table holds about 970,000 distinct CDR3 sequences, roughly 51% found once. Sequenced material: blood. These receptors originate from an older woman in good health. The CDR3 runs from the conserved cysteine through the conserved F or W. D genes are given only for firm matches. The size of a clone is reported for some rows only, either as once, few or many, or as a class for expanded clones.

d_call j_call clone_size v_call cdr3_aa cdr3_nt
. TRBJ1-2 . TRBV29-1 CSVEGYYTF TGCAGCGTTGAAGGGTATTACACCTTC
. TRBJ2-3 . TRBV7-2 CASIRRAMNTDTQYF TGTGCCAGCATCCGGAGGGCCATGAACACAGATACGCAGTATTTT
. TRBJ2-5 . TRBV4-1 CASSQAAGPETQYF TGCGCCAGCAGCCAAGCGGCGGGCCCCGAGACCCAGTACTTC
. TRBJ1-2 . TRBV15 CATSRGGTERGYTF TGTGCCACCAGCAGAGGAGGGACGGAGCGCGGCTACACCTTC
. TRBJ2-4 . TRBV6-5 CASSPTGGNIQYF TGTGCCAGCAGCCCCACGGGCGGAAACATTCAGTACTTC
. TRBJ1-5 few TRBV20-1 CSAREGSRREPQHF TGCAGTGCTAGAGAGGGGAGCAGAAGGGAACCCCAGCATTTT
. TRBJ2-4 once TRBV3-1 CASSQDEGDGMGKNIQYF TGTGCCAGCAGCCAAGATGAGGGCGACGGGATGGGCAAAAACATTCAGTACTTC
. TRBJ2-1 . TRBV2 CASSARTDSYNEQFF TGTGCCAGCAGTGCCAGGACGGATTCCTACAATGAGCAGTTCTTC
. TRBJ2-3 . TRBV29-1 CSVDFAGRRWVTDTQYF TGCAGCGTTGATTTTGCGGGCCGGAGGTGGGTCACAGATACGCAGTATTTT
. TRBJ2-3 . TRBV7-9 CASSPQPSTQYF TGTGCCAGCAGCCCCCAGCCCAGCACGCAGTATTTT
. TRBJ2-3 few TRBV10-3 CAISDQGPGTDTQYF TGTGCCATCAGTGATCAGGGCCCCGGCACAGATACGCAGTATTTT
TRBD1 TRBJ2-7 . TRBV29-1 CSAGQGTYEQYF TGCAGCGCAGGACAGGGAACCTACGAGCAGTACTTC
. TRBJ2-2 . TRBV14 CASSQEWGTGELFF TGTGCCAGCAGCCAAGAATGGGGTACCGGGGAGCTGTTTTTT
TRBD1 TRBJ2-7 . TRBV5-5 CASSFGQGVDEQYF TGTGCCAGCAGCTTTGGACAGGGTGTCGACGAGCAGTACTTC
. TRBJ2-7 . TRBV28 CASPPSGSLSYEQYF TGTGCCAGCCCCCCGTCGGGGAGCCTCTCCTACGAGCAGTACTTC
TRBD1 TRBJ1-2 few TRBV27 CASSLLSPGQGVNRDYGYTF TGTGCCAGCAGTTTATTGTCCCCGGGACAGGGGGTCAACCGCGACTATGGCTACACCTTC
. TRBJ2-6 . TRBV12-3/TRBV12-4 CASRPTTSGANVLTF TGTGCCAGCAGACCTACTACCTCTGGGGCCAACGTCCTGACTTTC
. TRBJ1-6 . TRBV7-8 CASSLSWGSPLHF TGTGCCAGCAGCTTAAGTTGGGGTTCACCCCTCCACTTT
. TRBJ2-3 . TRBV6-1 CASSPTSGPPGTDTQYF TGTGCCAGCAGTCCGACCTCCGGACCCCCTGGTACAGATACGCAGTATTTT
TRBD1 TRBJ1-6 . TRBV3-1 CACSKESGTAVFTSPPHF TGTGCCTGCAGCAAAGAGTCCGGGACAGCGGTATTTACTTCACCCCCCCACTTT
. TRBJ2-5 . TRBV25-1 CASSDQIYEQYF TGTGCCAGCAGTGACCAGATTTATGAGCAGTACTTC
. TRBJ1-4 few TRBV4-2 CASSPRAGFANEKLFF TGTGCCAGCAGCCCAAGGGCGGGGTTTGCTAATGAAAAACTGTTTTTT
. TRBJ1-1 . TRBV28 CASRGAGGMNTEAFF TGTGCCAGCAGGGGGGCAGGTGGGATGAACACTGAAGCTTTCTTT
TRBD2 TRBJ2-1 . TRBV14 CASSKLSGRSYNEQFF TGTGCCAGCAGCAAACTTAGCGGGAGGTCCTACAATGAGCAGTTCTTC
. TRBJ1-6 . TRBV23-1 CASSQPWGVNSPLHF TGCGCCAGCAGTCAGCCCTGGGGGGTTAATTCACCCCTCCACTTT
. TRBJ1-5 . TRBV7-2 CASSLVDNQPQHF TGTGCCAGCAGCTTAGTTGACAATCAGCCCCAGCATTTT
TRBD1 TRBJ2-7 once TRBV6-2/TRBV6-3 CASISWGQGSYEQYF TGTGCCAGCATTAGTTGGGGACAGGGGAGCTACGAGCAGTACTTC
TRBD2 TRBJ2-1 . TRBV27 CASSLFILAGKEQFF TGTGCCAGCAGTTTATTTATTTTAGCGGGAAAGGAGCAGTTCTTC
. TRBJ2-3 . TRBV7-8 CASSLTGSVGTDTQYF TGTGCCAGCAGCTTAACAGGGTCGGTGGGCACAGATACGCAGTATTTT
. TRBJ2-2 . TRBV3-1 CASSQGLEGGTGELFF TGTGCCAGCAGCCAAGGGCTCGAGGGAGGCACCGGGGAGCTGTTTTTT
. TRBJ2-3 few TRBV28 CASSLVGRRSDTQYF TGTGCCAGCAGCCTCGTGGGGAGGAGATCAGATACGCAGTATTTT
TRBD1 TRBJ2-7 . TRBV7-2 CASSLVGGQAVEQYF TGTGCCAGCAGCTTAGTTGGGGGACAGGCGGTCGAGCAGTACTTC
. TRBJ2-5 . TRBV12-3/TRBV12-4 CASSFAPRLQETQYF TGTGCCAGCAGTTTCGCCCCCCGGCTGCAAGAGACCCAGTACTTC
TRBD2 TRBJ2-1 . TRBV5-1 CASSARTSGSTPNEQFF TGCGCCAGCAGCGCCAGGACTAGCGGGAGTACCCCCAATGAGCAGTTCTTC
. TRBJ2-3 few TRBV2 CASSGGTGTLYTDTQYF TGTGCCAGCAGCGGGGGGACCGGGACACTGTACACAGATACGCAGTATTTT
TRBD1 TRBJ2-7 . TRBV5-1 CAGSLSGQGGVNEQYF TGCGCCGGCAGCTTAAGCGGACAGGGAGGAGTGAATGAGCAGTACTTC
. TRBJ2-1 . TRBV20-1 CSARQGRNNEQFF TGCAGTGCTAGACAGGGAAGGAACAATGAGCAGTTCTTC
. TRBJ2-7 . TRBV12-3/TRBV12-4 CASSVGQPGYEQYF TGTGCCAGCAGTGTAGGGCAGCCGGGCTACGAGCAGTACTTC
. TRBJ2-5 . TRBV5-1 CASSIDIETQYF TGCGCCAGCAGCATAGACATCGAGACCCAGTACTTC
TRBD2 TRBJ2-5 . TRBV20-1 CSARGWWTSGNWETQYF TGCAGTGCTAGAGGCTGGTGGACTAGCGGGAATTGGGAGACCCAGTACTTC
TRBD1 TRBJ2-7 . TRBV29-1 CSVARPTGSREQYF TGCAGCGTTGCTCGTCCGACAGGGTCGCGCGAGCAGTACTTC
. TRBJ2-7 . TRBV7-2 CASSFWGPSSYNEQYF TGTGCCAGCAGCTTCTGGGGACCAAGCTCCTACAATGAGCAGTACTTC
. TRBJ1-6 few TRBV4-3 CASSPTQGRNSPLHF TGCGCCAGCAGCCCAACGCAGGGGAGGAATTCACCCCTCCACTTT
TRBD1 TRBJ1-2 . TRBV5-1 CASSLVGQGILNYGYTF TGCGCCAGCAGCTTGGTCGGACAGGGCATCCTTAACTATGGCTACACCTTC
. TRBJ2-7 few TRBV29-1 CSVEWVDEQYF TGCAGCGTTGAATGGGTCGACGAGCAGTACTTC
. TRBJ2-6 . TRBV6-2/TRBV6-3 CASSGGEAGANVLTF TGTGCCAGCAGTGGGGGAGAAGCCGGGGCCAACGTCCTGACTTTC
. TRBJ1-2 . TRBV19 CASNLGAGINDYGYTF TGTGCCAGTAATCTAGGGGCAGGGATTAACGACTATGGCTACACCTTC
TRBD1 TRBJ2-3 . TRBV6-2/TRBV6-3 CASTSGQGAITQYF TGTGCCAGCACTTCCGGACAGGGGGCTATTACGCAGTATTTT
. TRBJ2-1 few TRBV7-9 CASSPMGDSYNEQFF TGTGCCAGCAGCCCAATGGGGGACTCGTACAATGAGCAGTTCTTC
. TRBJ2-7 . TRBV7-9 CASSLGHRSYEQYF TGTGCCAGCAGCTTGGGACATCGCTCCTACGAGCAGTACTTC
. TRBJ2-7 . TRBV27 CASSSISSYEQYF TGTGCCAGCAGTTCCATCAGCTCCTACGAGCAGTACTTC
. TRBJ2-7 . TRBV6-5 CASSPSGTWQYF TGTGCCAGCAGCCCTTCCGGGACATGGCAGTACTTC
TRBD2 TRBJ2-1 . TRBV20-1 CSARGGEQFF TGCAGTGCTCGGGGGGGTGAGCAGTTCTTC
. TRBJ1-2 . TRBV7-8 CASSQLGRGTVYGYTF TGTGCCAGCAGCCAGTTAGGTAGAGGGACGGTCTATGGCTACACCTTC
. TRBJ2-7 few TRBV30 CAWGAWYREENEQYF TGTGCCTGGGGGGCTTGGTACAGGGAGGAGAACGAGCAGTACTTC
. TRBJ1-5 few TRBV4-1 CASSQVGGRTNQPQHF TGCGCCAGCAGCCAAGTTGGCGGTCGGACAAATCAGCCCCAGCATTTT
. TRBJ2-7 . TRBV4-2 CASSQDWALSSGSSYNEQYF TGTGCCAGCAGCCAAGATTGGGCCCTAAGTAGCGGAAGCTCCTACAATGAGCAGTACTTC